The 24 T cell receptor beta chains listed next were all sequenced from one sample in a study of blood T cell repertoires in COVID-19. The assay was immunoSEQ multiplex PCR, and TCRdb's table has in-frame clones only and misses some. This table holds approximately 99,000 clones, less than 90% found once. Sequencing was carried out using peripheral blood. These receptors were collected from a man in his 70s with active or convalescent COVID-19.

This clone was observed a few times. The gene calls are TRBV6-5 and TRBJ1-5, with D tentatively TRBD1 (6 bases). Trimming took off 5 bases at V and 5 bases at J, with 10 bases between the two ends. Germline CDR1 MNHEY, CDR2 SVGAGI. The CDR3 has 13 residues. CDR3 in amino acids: CASSPQGYQPQHF. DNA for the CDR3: TGTGCCAGCAGTCCACAGGGATATCAGCCCCAGCATTTT.

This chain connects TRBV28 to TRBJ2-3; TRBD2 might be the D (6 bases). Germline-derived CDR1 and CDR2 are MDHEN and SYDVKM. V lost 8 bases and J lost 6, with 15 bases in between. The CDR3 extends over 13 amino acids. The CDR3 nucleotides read TGTGCCAGCGGCCACGGGACTTTGGATACGCAGTATTTT. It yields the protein CASGHGTLDTQYF.

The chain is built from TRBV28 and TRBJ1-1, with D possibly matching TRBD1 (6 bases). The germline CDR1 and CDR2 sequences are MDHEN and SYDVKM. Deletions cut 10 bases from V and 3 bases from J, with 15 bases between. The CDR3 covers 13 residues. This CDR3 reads CATDQGGDTEAFF. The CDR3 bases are TGTGCCACCGATCAAGGGGGGGACACTGAAGCTTTCTTT.

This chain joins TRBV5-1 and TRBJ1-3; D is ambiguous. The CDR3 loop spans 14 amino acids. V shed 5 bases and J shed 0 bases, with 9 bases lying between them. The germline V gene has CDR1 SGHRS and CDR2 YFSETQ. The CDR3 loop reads CASSEASSGNTIYF. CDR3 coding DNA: TGCGCCAGCAGTGAGGCCAGCTCTGGAAACACCATATATTTT.

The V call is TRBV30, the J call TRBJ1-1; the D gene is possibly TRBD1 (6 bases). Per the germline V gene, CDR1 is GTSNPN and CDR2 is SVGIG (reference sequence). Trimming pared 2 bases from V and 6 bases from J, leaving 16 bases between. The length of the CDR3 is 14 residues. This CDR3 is CAWSRQEEGSEAFF. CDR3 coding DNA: TGTGCCTGGAGTCGACAGGAAGAAGGGTCTGAAGCTTTCTTT.

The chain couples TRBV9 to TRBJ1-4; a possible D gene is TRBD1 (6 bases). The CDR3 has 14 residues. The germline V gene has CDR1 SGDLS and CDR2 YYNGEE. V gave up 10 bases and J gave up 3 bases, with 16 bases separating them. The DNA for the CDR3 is TGTGCCGTTCATCCAGGGGTAGCTAATGAAAAACTGTTTTTT. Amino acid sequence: CAVHPGVANEKLFF. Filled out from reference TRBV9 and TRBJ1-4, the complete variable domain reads DSGVTQTPKHLITATGQRVTLRCSPRSGDLSVYWYQQSLDQGLQFLIQYYNGEERAKGNILERFSAQQFPDLHSELNLSSLELGDSALYFCAVHPGVANEKLFFGSGTQLSVL.

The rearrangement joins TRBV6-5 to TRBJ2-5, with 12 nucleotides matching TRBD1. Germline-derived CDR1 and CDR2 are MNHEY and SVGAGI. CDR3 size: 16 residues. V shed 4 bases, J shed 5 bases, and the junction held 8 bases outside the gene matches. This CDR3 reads CASSSTGTGGFETQYF. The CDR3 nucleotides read TGTGCCAGCAGTTCCACCGGGACAGGGGGCTTCGAGACCCAGTACTTC.

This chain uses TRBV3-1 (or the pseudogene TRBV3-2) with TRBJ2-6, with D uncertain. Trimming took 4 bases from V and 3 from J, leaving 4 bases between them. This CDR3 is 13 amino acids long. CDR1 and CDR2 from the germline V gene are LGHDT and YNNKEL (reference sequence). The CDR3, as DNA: TGTGCCAGCAGCCCTCTTGGGGCCAACGTCCTGACTTTC. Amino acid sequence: CASSPLGANVLTF.

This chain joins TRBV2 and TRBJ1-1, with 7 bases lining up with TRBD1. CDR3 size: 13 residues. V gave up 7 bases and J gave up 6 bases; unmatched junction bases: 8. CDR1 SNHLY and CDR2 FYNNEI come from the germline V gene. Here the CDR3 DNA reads TGTGCCAGCACCCTGGGACAGCCGGCTGAAGCTTTCTTT. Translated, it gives CASTLGQPAEAFF.

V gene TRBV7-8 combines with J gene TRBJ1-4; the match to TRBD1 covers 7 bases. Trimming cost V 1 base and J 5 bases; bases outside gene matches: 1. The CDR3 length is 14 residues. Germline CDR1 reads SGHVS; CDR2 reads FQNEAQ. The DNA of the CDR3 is TGTGCCAGCAGCTTAGACAGGGGCAATGAAAAACTGTTTTTT. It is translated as CASSLDRGNEKLFF.

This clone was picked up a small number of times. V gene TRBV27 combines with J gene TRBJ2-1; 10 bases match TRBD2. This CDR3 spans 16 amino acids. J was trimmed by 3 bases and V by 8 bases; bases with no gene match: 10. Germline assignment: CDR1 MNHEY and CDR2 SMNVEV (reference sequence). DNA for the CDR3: TGTGCCAGCCTGCCGACTAGCGGGTCACTCTACAATGAGCAGTTCTTC. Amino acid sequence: CASLPTSGSLYNEQFF.

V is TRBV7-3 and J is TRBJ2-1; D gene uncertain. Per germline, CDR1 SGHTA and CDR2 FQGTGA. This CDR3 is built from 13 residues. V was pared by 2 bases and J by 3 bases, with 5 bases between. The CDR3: CASSLQVYNEQFF. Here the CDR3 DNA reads TGTGCCAGCAGCTTACAGGTCTACAATGAGCAGTTCTTC. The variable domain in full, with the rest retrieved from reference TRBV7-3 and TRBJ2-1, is GAGVSQTPSNKVTEKGKYVELRCDPISGHTALYWYRQSLGQGPEFLIYFQGTGAADDSGLPNDRFFAVRPEGSVSTLKIQRTERGDSAVYLCASSLQVYNEQFFGPGTRLTVL.

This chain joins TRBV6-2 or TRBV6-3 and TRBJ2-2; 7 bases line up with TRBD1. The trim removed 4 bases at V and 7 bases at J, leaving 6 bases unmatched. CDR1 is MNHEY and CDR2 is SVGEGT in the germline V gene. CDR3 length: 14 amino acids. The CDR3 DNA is TGTGCCAGCAGTTGGCGAGGGGGCCACGGGGAGCTGTTTTTT. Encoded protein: CASSWRGGHGELFF.

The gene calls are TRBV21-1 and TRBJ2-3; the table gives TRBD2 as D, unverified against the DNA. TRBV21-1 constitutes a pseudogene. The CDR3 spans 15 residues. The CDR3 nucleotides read TGTGCCAGCAGCCCTAGACTAGCCGACACAGATACGCAGTATTTT. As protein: CASSPRLADTDTQYF.

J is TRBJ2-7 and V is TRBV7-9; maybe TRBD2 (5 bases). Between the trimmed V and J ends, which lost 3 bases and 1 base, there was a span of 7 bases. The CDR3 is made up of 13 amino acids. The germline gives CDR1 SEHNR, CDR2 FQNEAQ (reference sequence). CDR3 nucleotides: TGTGCCAGCAGCTTCAGGACTTCCTACGAGCAGTACTTC. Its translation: CASSFRTSYEQYF.

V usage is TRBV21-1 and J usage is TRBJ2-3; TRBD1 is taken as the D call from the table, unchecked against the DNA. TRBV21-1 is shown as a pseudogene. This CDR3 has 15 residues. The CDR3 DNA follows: TGTGCCAGCACCCCGAGGGGGCCCGGCACAGATACGCAGTATTTT. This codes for CASTPRGPGTDTQYF.

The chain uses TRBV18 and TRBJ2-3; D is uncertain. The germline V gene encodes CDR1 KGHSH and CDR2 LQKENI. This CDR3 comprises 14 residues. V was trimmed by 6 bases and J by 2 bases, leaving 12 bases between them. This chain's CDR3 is CASSPTAATDTQYF. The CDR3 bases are TGTGCCAGCTCTCCGACCGCGGCCACAGATACGCAGTATTTT.

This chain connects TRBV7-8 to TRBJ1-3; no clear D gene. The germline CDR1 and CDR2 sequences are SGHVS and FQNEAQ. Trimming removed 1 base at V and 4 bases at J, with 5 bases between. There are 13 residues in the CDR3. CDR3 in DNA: TGTGCCAGCAGCTTAGGGCAAGGAAACACCATATATTTT. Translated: CASSLGQGNTIYF.

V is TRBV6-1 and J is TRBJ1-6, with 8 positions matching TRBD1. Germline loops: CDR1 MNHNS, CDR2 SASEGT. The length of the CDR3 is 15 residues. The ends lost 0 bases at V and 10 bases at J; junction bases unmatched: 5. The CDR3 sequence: CASSEAPGGFSPLHF. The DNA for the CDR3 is TGTGCCAGCAGTGAAGCCCCAGGGGGCTTCTCACCCCTCCACTTT.

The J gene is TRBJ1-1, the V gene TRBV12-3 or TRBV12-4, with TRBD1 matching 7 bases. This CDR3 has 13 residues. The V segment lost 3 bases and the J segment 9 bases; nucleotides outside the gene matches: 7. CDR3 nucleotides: TGTGCCAGCAGTTTTGGTTTACAGGGGAAAGCTTTCTTT. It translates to CASSFGLQGKAFF.

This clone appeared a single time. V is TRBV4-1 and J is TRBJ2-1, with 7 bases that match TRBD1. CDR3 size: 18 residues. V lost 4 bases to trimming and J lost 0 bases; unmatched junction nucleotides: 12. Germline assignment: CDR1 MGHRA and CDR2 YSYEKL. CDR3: CASSPPDRAESSYNEQFF. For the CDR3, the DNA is TGCGCCAGCAGCCCCCCCGACAGGGCCGAAAGCTCCTACAATGAGCAGTTCTTC.

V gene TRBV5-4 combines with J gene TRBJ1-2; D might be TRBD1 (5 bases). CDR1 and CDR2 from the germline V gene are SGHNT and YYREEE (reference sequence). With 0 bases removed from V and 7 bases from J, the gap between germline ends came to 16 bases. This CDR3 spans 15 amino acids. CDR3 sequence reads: CASSLANRQVSGYTF. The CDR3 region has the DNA TGTGCCAGCAGCTTGGCCAACAGGCAGGTTTCTGGCTACACCTTC.

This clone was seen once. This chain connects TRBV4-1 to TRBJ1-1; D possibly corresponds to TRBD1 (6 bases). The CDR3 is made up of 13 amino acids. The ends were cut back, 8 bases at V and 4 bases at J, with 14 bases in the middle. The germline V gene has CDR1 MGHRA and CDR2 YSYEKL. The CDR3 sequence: CASLGQLGTEAFF. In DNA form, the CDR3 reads TGCGCCAGCCTCGGACAGTTGGGCACTGAAGCTTTCTTT.

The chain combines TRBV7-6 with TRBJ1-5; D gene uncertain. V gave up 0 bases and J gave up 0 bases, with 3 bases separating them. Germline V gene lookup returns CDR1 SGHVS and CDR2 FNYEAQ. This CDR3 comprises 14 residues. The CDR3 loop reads CASSLANSNQPQHF. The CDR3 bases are TGTGCCAGCAGCTTAGCTAATAGCAATCAGCCCCAGCATTTT. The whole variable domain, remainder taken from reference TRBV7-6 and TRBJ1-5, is GAGVSQSPRYKVTKRGQDVALRCDPISGHVSLYWYRQALGQGPEFLTYFNYEAQQDKSGLPNDRFSAERPEGSISTLTIQRTEQRDSAMYRCASSLANSNQPQHFGDGTRLSIL.